These 9 T cell receptor beta chains were all obtained from the same sample, sequenced in a study of post-analysis software for immune sequencing data. Broader study findings: Compared with controls, patients had more of about five TRBV segments, including TRBV5-6, TRBV5-1 and TRBV20-1.

These receptors' targets are unknown. Carried by the TCR beta cDNA libraries were unique molecular identifiers. Each CDR3 protein is one row after TCRdb ran MiXCR on the PCR reads. The sample includes around 260,000 distinct CDR3 sequences, just over 35% of them seen just once. Source material: blood. These receptors all come from a girl aged 5 to 17 with multiple sclerosis.

This chain links TRBV11-2 with TRBJ2-5, with D maybe TRBD2 (5 bases). Germline loops: CDR1 SGHAT, CDR2 FQNNGV. The V end lost 2 bases, the J end lost 0 bases, and 10 bases lay between the germline ends. The length of the CDR3 is 15 residues. The CDR3 DNA reads TGTGCCAGCAGCTTATACACGCGGGACCAAGAGACCCAGTACTTC. This gives the protein CASSLYTRDQETQYF.

This clonotype was recorded at least ten times. The genes are TRBV20-1 and TRBJ2-3, with D perhaps matching TRBD1 or TRBD2 (5 bases each). The CDR3 spans 19 residues. Deletions cut 1 base from V and 2 bases from J, with 25 bases between. Looked up from germline, CDR1 is DFQATT and CDR2 is SNEGSKA (reference sequence). Here the CDR3 reads CSARGGTRVTTGPTDTQYF. The CDR3 DNA reads TGCAGTGCTAGAGGGGGGACCCGGGTGACGACGGGACCCACAGATACGCAGTATTTT.

This clonotype was seen a handful of times. The V gene is TRBV6-6, the J gene TRBJ2-5; no firm D call. Germline CDR1 and CDR2: MNHNY and SVGAGI (reference sequence). Trimming took 7 bases from V and 13 from J, leaving 19 bases between them. The CDR3 is 12 amino acids. The chain's CDR3 is CASNLRSGPRYF. The CDR3 nucleotides are TGTGCCAGCAACCTTAGGTCGGGCCCCAGGTACTTC.

The table lists this clonotype with a count of one. It may be a read error: a sequence one base away is much more abundant. The gene calls are TRBV6-5 and TRBJ2-3, with a weak D call TRBD1 (6 bases). The CDR3 contains 14 residues. Germline CDR1 MNHEY, CDR2 SVGAGI. Written as DNA, the CDR3 is TGTGGCAGCAGTTACCAGGGGAGCGCAGATACGCAGTATTTT. Protein product: CGSSYQGSADTQYF.

V and J are TRBV12-3 or TRBV12-4 and TRBJ2-7; TRBD1 matches 7 bases. The CDR3 extends over 13 amino acids. With V trimmed by 5 bases and J by 2 bases, 3 bases remained unmatched. The CDR3 DNA sequence: TGTGCCAGCAGTCCGGACAGGACCTACGAGCAGTACTTC. It specifies CASSPDRTYEQYF.

This rearrangement joins TRBV7-2 to TRBJ2-3; D is undetermined. Per the germline V gene, CDR1 is SGHTA and CDR2 is FQGNSA. The CDR3 extends over 13 amino acids. The ends were cut back, 5 bases at V and 0 bases at J, with 6 bases in the middle. The CDR3 DNA sequence: TGTGCCAGCAGCCTAAAGAGCACAGATACGCAGTATTTT. This gives the protein CASSLKSTDTQYF.

This clonotype was detected ten times or more. The V call is TRBV20-1, the J call TRBJ1-2; TRBD1 aligns across 11 bases. Germline loops: CDR1 DFQATT, CDR2 SNEGSKA (reference sequence). This CDR3 has 15 amino acids. J lost 3 bases, V lost 0 bases, and 3 bases had no gene match. The DNA of the CDR3 is TGCAGTGCTAGAGAGTGGACAGGGGGCCACTATGGCTACACCTTC. Translating it yields CSAREWTGGHYGYTF.

Ten or more counts support this clonotype. The chain is built from TRBV2 and TRBJ2-1; TRBD1 is a possible D gene (6 bases). CDR1 is SNHLY and CDR2 is FYNNEI in the germline V gene. The CDR3 is 17 residues long. V dropped 6 bases and J dropped 0 bases, with 18 bases sitting between them. The DNA of the CDR3 is TGTGCCAGCAGGGGCAGGGGTCCTTTGGGCTCCTACAATGAGCAGTTCTTC. The encoded protein is CASRGRGPLGSYNEQFF.

This clonotype has at least ten counts. This chain connects TRBV2 to TRBJ2-5, with 10 bases that match TRBD2. The germline CDR1 and CDR2 sequences are SNHLY and FYNNEI. This CDR3 is 14 amino acids long. Losses at the gene ends were 4 bases for V and 4 bases for J; bases not matched to a gene: 3. CDR3 sequence (DNA): TGTGCCAGCAGTGGCCCTAGCGGGAGAGAGACCCAGTACTTC. Amino acids: CASSGPSGRETQYF.